The clone carrying this TCR beta chain was found many times. Its matching antigen is unknown. The sample comes from a study of cytomegalovirus exposure and HLA in healthy donors. Study-level results: HLA alleles showed associations with 16,951 TCR beta sequences in a later analysis, at a 0.05 false discovery rate.

With 60 Vbeta and 13 Jbeta primers, the PCR was carried out. This table comes from immunoSEQ multiplex PCR, and its TCRdb copy is limited to in-frame clones, with some not included. The data show over 80,000 clones, 65% seen once. Germline V CDR1 and CDR2: SGDLS, YYNGEE. V lost 5 bases to trimming and J lost 1 base, with 9 bases between them. CDR3 length: 14 amino acids. Sequences were obtained from PBMCs. The genes are TRBV9 and TRBJ2-2, with D tentatively TRBD2 (5 bases). The clonotype comes from a boy aged 5-17 years in good health and CMV-seropositive. For the CDR3, the DNA is TGTGCCAGCAGGAGGGCAGGGAACACCGGGGAGCTGTTTTTT. Translation: CASRRAGNTGELFF.